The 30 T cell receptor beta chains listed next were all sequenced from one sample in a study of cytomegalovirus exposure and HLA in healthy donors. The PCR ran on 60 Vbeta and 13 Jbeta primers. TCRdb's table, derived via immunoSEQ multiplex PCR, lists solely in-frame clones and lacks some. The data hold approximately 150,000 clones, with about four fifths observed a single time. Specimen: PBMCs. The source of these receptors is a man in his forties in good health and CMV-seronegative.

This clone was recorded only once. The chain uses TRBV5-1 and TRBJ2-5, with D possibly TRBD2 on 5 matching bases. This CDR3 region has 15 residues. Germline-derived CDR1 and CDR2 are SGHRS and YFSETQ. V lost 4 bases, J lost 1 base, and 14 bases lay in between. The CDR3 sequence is CASSPSERPQETQYF. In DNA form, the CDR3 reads TGCGCCAGCAGCCCATCCGAGCGGCCCCAAGAGACCCAGTACTTC.

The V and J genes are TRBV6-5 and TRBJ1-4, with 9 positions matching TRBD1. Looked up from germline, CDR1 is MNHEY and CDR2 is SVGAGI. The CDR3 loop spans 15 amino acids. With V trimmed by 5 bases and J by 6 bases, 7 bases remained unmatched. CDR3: CASSKRGDRDEKLFF. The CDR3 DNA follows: TGTGCCAGCAGTAAGCGTGGGGACAGGGATGAAAAACTGTTTTTT.

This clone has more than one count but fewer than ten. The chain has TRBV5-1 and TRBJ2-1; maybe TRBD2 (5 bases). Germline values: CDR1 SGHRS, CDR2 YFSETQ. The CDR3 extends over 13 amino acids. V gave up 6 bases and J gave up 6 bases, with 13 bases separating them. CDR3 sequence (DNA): TGCGCCAGCAACCCCACTAGTAGCAATGAGCAGTTCTTC. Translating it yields CASNPTSSNEQFF.

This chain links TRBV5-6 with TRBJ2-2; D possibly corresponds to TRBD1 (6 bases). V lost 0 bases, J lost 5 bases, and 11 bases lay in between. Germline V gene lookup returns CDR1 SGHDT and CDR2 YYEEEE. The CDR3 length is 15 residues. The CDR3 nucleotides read TGTGCCAGCAGCTTGGAACAGGGTCGAACCGGGGAGCTGTTTTTT. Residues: CASSLEQGRTGELFF. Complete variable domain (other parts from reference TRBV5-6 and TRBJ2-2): DAGVTQSPTHLIKTRGQQVTLRCSPKSGHDTVSWYQQALGQGPQFIFQYYEEEERQRGNFPDRFSGHQFPNYSSELNVNALLLGDSALYLCASSLEQGRTGELFFGEGSRLTVL.

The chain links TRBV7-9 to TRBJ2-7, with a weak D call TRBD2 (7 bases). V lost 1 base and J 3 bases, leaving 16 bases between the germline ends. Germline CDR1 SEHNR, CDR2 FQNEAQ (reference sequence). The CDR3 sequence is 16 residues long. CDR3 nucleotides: TGTGCCAGCAGCTTAGTGACAGGAGGGGGGGTCTACGAGCAGTACTTC. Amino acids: CASSLVTGGGVYEQYF.

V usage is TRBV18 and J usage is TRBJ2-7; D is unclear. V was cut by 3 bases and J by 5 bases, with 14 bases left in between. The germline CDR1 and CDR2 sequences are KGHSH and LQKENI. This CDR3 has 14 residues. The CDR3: CASSPLGTRDEQYF. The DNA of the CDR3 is TGTGCCAGCTCACCCTTAGGAACACGGGACGAGCAGTACTTC.

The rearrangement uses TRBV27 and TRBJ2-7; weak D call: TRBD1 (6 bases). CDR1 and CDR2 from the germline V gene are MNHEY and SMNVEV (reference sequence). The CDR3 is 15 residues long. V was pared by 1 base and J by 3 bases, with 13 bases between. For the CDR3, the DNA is TGTGCCAGCAGTTTATGGGCAGGGGCGGGCTACGAGCAGTACTTC. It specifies CASSLWAGAGYEQYF.

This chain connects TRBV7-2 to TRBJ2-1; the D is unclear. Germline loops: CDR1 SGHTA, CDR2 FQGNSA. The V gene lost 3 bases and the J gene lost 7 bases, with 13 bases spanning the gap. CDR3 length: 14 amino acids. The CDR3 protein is CASSLTRQKNEQFF. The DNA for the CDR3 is TGTGCCAGCAGCTTGACACGTCAGAAAAATGAGCAGTTCTTC.

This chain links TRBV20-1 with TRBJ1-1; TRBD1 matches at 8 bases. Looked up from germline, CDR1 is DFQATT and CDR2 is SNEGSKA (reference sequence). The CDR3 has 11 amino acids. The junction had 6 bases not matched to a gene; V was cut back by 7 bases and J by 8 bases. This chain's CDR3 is CSVDRGSEAFF. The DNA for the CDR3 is TGCAGTGTTGACAGGGGATCAGAAGCTTTCTTT.

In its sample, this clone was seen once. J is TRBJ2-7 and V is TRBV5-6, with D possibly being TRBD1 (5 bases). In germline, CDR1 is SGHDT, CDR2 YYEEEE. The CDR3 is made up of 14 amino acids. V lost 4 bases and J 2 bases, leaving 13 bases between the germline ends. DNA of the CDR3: TGTGCCAGCAGCGCCGTTGGGGCGACCTACGAGCAGTACTTC. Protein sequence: CASSAVGATYEQYF.

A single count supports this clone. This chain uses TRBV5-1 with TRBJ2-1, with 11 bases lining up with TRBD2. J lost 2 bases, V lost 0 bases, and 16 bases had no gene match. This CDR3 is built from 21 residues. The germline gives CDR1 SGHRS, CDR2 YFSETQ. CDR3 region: CASSLAGRASGGRTPYNEQFF. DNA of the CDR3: TGCGCCAGCAGCTTGGCGGGTCGGGCTAGCGGGGGGCGGACCCCCTACAATGAGCAGTTCTTC.

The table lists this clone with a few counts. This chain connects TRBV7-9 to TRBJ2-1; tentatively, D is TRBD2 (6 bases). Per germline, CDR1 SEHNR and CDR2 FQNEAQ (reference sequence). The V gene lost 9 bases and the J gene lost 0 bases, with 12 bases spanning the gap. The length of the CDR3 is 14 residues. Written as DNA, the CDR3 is TGTGCCAGTGGGCGGGGTTACTCCTACAATGAGCAGTTCTTC. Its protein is CASGRGYSYNEQFF. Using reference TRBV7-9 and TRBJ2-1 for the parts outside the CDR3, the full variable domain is DTGVSQNPRHKITKRGQNVTFRCDPISEHNRLYWYRQTLGQGPEFLTYFQNEAQLEKSRLLSDRFSAERPKGSFSTLEIQRTEQGDSAMYLCASGRGYSYNEQFFGPGTRLTVL.

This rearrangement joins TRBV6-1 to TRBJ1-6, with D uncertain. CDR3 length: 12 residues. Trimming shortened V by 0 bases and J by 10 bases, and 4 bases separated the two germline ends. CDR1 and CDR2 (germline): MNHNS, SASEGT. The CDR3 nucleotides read TGTGCCAGCAGTGAAGCTAGCTCACCCCTCCACTTT. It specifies CASSEASSPLHF.

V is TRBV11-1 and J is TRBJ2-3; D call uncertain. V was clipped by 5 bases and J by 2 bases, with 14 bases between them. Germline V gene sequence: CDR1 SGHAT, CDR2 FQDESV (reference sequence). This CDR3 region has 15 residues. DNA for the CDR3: TGTGCCAGCAGCGCCAGAAGCGTTTCCACAGATACGCAGTATTTT. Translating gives CASSARSVSTDTQYF.

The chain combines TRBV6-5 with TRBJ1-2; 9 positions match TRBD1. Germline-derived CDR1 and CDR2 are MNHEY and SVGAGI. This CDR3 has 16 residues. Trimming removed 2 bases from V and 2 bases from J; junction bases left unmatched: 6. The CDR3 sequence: CASSYGTGTLNYGYTF. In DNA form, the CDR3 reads TGTGCCAGCAGTTACGGGACAGGGACTCTGAACTATGGCTACACCTTC.

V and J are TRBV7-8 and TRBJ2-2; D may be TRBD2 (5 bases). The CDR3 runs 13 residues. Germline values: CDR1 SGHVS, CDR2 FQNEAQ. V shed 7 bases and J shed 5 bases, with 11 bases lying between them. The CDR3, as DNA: TGTGCCAGCACCCTACTAGGGACCGGGGAGCTGTTTTTT. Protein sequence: CASTLLGTGELFF.

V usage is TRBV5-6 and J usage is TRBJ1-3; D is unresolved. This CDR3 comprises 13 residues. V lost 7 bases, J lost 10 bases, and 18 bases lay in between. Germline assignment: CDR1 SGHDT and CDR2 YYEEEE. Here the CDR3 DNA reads TGTGCCAGCCTTATCGGCGGGGATGGAACCATATATTTT. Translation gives CASLIGGDGTIYF.

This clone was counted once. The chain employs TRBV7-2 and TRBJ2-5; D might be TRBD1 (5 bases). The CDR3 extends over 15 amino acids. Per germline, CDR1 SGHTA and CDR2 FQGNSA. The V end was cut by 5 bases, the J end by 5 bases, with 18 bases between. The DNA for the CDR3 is TGTGCCAGCAGCCGCGGTGGGGCCGCTGGGGAGACCCAGTACTTC. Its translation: CASSRGGAAGETQYF.

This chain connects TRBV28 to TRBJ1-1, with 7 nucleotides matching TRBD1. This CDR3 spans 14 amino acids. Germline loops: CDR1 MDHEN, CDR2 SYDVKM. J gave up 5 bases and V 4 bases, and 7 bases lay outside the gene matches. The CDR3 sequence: CASSYRGRGTEAFF. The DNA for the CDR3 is TGTGCCAGCAGTTACAGGGGTCGGGGGACTGAAGCTTTCTTT.

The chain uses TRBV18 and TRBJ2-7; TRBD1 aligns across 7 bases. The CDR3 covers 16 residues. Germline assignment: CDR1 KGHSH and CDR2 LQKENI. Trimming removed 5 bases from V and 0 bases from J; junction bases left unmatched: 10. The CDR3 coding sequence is TGTGCCAGCTCAACAGGATATGGGACAGCCTCCTACGAGCAGTACTTC. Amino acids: CASSTGYGTASYEQYF.

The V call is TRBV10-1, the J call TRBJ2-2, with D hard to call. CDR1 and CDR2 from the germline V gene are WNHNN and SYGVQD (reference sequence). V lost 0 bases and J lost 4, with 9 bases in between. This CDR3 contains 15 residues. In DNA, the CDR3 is TGCGCCAGCAGTGAGTCCCTAGTAGGCACCGGGGAGCTGTTTTTT. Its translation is CASSESLVGTGELFF.

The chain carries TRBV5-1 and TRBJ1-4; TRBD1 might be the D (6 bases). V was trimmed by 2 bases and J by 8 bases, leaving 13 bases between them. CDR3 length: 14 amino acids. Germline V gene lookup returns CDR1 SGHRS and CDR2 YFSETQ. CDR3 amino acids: CASSLTHGGEKLFF. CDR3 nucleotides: TGCGCCAGCAGCTTAACACATGGGGGCGAAAAACTGTTTTTT. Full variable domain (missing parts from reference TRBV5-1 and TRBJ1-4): KAGVTQTPRYLIKTRGQQVTLSCSPISGHRSVSWYQQTPGQGLQFLFEYFSETQRNKGNFPGRFSGRQFSNSRSEMNVSTLELGDSALYLCASSLTHGGEKLFFGSGTQLSVL.

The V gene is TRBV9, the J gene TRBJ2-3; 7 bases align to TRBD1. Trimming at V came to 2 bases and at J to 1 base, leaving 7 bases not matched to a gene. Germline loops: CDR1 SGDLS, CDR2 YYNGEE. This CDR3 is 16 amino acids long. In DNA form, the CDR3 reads TGTGCCAGCAGCGTCCGGGACAGAAGTCGCACAGATACGCAGTATTTT. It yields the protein CASSVRDRSRTDTQYF.

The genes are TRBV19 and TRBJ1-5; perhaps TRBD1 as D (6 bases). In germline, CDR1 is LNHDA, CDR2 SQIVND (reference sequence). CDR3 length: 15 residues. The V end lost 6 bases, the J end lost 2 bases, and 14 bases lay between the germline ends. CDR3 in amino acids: CASSPGGPGNQPQHF. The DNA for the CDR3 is TGTGCCAGTAGCCCCGGGGGGCCAGGCAATCAGCCCCAGCATTTT.

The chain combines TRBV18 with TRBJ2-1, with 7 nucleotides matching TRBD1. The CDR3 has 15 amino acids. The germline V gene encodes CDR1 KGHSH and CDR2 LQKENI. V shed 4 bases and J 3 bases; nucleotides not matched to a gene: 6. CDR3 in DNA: TGTGCCAGCTCACGTTCAGGGGGAAACTACAATGAGCAGTTCTTC. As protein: CASSRSGGNYNEQFF.

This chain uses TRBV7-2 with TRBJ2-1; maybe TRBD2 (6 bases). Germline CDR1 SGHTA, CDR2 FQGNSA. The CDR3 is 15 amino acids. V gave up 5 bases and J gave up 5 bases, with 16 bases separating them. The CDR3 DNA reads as TGTGCCAGCAGCCCCAGCTTCATAGCGGACAATGAGCAGTTCTTC. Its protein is CASSPSFIADNEQFF.

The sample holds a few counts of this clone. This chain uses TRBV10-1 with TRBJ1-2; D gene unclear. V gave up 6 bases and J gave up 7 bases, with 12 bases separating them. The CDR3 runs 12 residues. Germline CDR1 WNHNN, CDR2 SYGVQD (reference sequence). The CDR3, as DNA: TGCGCCAGCAGATCGGGTGATCGTGGCTACACCTTC. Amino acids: CASRSGDRGYTF.

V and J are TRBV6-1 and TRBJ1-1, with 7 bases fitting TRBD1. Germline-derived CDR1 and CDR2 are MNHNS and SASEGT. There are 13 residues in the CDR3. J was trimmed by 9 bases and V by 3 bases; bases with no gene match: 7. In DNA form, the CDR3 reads TGTGCCAGCAGTGATAGTGGACAGGATAAAGCTTTCTTT. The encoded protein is CASSDSGQDKAFF.

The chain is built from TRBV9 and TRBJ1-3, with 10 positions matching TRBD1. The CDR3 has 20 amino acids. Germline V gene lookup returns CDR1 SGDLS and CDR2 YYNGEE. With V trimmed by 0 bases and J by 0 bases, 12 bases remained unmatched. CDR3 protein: CASSVDPGTGVIASGNTIYF. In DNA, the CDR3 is TGTGCCAGCAGCGTAGACCCCGGGACAGGGGTGATTGCCTCTGGAAACACCATATATTTT.

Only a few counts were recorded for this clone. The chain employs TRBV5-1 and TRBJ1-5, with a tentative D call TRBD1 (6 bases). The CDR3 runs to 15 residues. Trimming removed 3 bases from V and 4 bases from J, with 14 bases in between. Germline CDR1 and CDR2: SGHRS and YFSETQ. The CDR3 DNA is TGCGCCAGCAGCTCTACCGGGACACTGAATCAGCCCCAGCATTTT. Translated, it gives CASSSTGTLNQPQHF.